Following are 25 T cell receptor beta chains from one sample sequenced in a study of blood T cell repertoires in COVID-19. Sequenced by immunoSEQ multiplex PCR; TCRdb stores in-frame clones only, minus some. Altogether under 300,000 clones are present, 86% being singletons, with the ten largest covering more than 10%. The sequenced sample was peripheral blood. These receptor sequences come from a woman aged 30 to 39 with COVID-19, enrolled during active disease.

The V gene is TRBV19, the J gene TRBJ1-1; D perhaps matches TRBD1 (6 bases). Germline loops: CDR1 LNHDA, CDR2 SQIVND (reference sequence). This CDR3 is 15 amino acids long. V was cut by 1 base and J by 5 bases, with 14 bases left in between. CDR3 in DNA: TGTGCCAGTAGTATAGGGGGCAGGGGAAGGACTGAAGCTTTCTTT. This codes for CASSIGGRGRTEAFF.

The chain carries TRBV3-1 (or the pseudogene TRBV3-2) and TRBJ2-5; tentative D call: TRBD2 (5 bases). Trimming removed 4 bases at V and 5 bases at J, with 17 bases between. There are 15 residues in the CDR3. CDR1 and CDR2 (germline): LGHDT, YNNKEL (reference sequence). The CDR3 sequence: CASSLRGYGEETQYF. The DNA of the CDR3 is TGTGCCAGCAGCCTTCGTGGCTACGGGGAGGAGACCCAGTACTTC.

The chain recombines TRBV30 with TRBJ2-7, with 10 bases that match TRBD1. The CDR3 runs 15 residues. The germline gives CDR1 GTSNPN, CDR2 SVGIG (reference sequence). Losses at the gene ends were 0 bases for V and 2 bases for J; bases not matched to a gene: 4. CDR3 coding DNA: TGTGCCTGGAGTGTAGGGGACAGGGGCACCTACGAGCAGTACTTC. Translating it yields CAWSVGDRGTYEQYF.

The chain recombines TRBV28 with TRBJ1-5; the D is unclear. Deletions cut 6 bases from V and 0 bases from J, with 9 bases between. The CDR3 contains 14 residues. Looked up from germline, CDR1 is MDHEN and CDR2 is SYDVKM. The CDR3 here is CASRPGGSNQPQHF. As DNA, the CDR3 is TGTGCCAGCAGACCAGGAGGTAGCAATCAGCCCCAGCATTTT. The full variable domain, its missing parts supplied by reference TRBV28 and TRBJ1-5, is DVKVTQSSRYLVKRTGEKVFLECVQDMDHENMFWYRQDPGLGLRLIYFSYDVKMKEKGDIPEGYSVSREKKERFSLILESASTNQTSMYLCASRPGGSNQPQHFGDGTRLSIL.

The V and J genes are TRBV5-5 and TRBJ2-5, with TRBD2 matching over 10 bases. The V and J ends lost 4 bases and 5 bases, in that order; junction bases with no gene match: 11. There are 16 residues in the CDR3. CDR1 SGHKS and CDR2 YYEKEE come from the germline V gene (reference sequence). As DNA, the CDR3 is TGTGCCAGCAGCATTCCCCAGCGGGGGGGCTTGGAGACCCAGTACTTC. Residues: CASSIPQRGGLETQYF. Supplemented by reference TRBV5-5 and TRBJ2-5, the full variable domain reads DAGVTQSPTHLIKTRGQQVTLRCSPISGHKSVSWYQQVLGQGPQFIFQYYEKEERGRGNFPDRFSARQFPNYSSELNVNALLLGDSALYLCASSIPQRGGLETQYFGPGTRLLVL.

V is TRBV9 and J is TRBJ2-3; D possibly corresponds to TRBD2 (5 bases). The CDR3 covers 15 residues. Between the trimmed V and J ends, which lost 4 bases and 0 bases, there was a span of 12 bases. Per the germline V gene, CDR1 is SGDLS and CDR2 is YYNGEE. CDR3 protein: CASSLITGSTDTQYF. DNA for the CDR3: TGTGCCAGCAGCTTAATTACGGGGAGCACAGATACGCAGTATTTT.

This clone appeared once. The CDR3 protein is CASSGAGGETQYF. Here the CDR3 DNA reads TGTGCCAGCAGTGGAGCGGGGGGGGAGACCCAGTACTTC. V and J are TRBV2 and TRBJ2-5, with TRBD2 identical over 10 bases. Germline loops: CDR1 SNHLY, CDR2 FYNNEI. The CDR3 spans 13 residues. Losses at the gene ends were 4 bases for V and 5 bases for J; bases not matched to a gene: 1.

The chain links TRBV7-7 to TRBJ1-4, with 7 nucleotides matching TRBD1. Germline loops: CDR1 SSHAT, CDR2 FNYEAQ (reference sequence). Losses at the gene ends were 6 bases for V and 8 bases for J; bases not matched to a gene: 6. This CDR3 is 13 amino acids long. The CDR3 here is CASSRDSGEKLFF. CDR3 bases: TGTGCCAGCAGTCGGGACAGCGGAGAAAAACTGTTTTTT.

The CDR3 sequence: CASSQGLEETQYF. CDR3 nucleotides: TGTGCCAGCAGCCAGGGACTAGAAGAGACCCAGTACTTC. This chain connects TRBV11-3 to TRBJ2-5, with 8 bases aligning to TRBD2. Germline V CDR1 and CDR2: SGHNT, YENEEA. CDR3 length: 13 amino acids. The junction had 2 bases not matched to a gene; V was cut back by 5 bases and J by 3 bases.

V and J are TRBV2 and TRBJ2-2; D is perhaps TRBD2 (5 bases). The CDR3 covers 13 residues. V was clipped by 7 bases and J by 6 bases, with 12 bases between them. Germline V gene data show CDR1 as SNHLY and CDR2 as FYNNEI. The CDR3 bases are TGTGCCAGCACGAGAGGGATACCCGGGGAGCTGTTTTTT. This sequence encodes CASTRGIPGELFF.

V and J are TRBV3-1 (or the pseudogene TRBV3-2) and TRBJ2-5; 13 bases are a match to TRBD2. CDR3 length: 14 amino acids. Looked up from germline, CDR1 is LGHDT and CDR2 is YNNKEL (reference sequence). Trimming removed 4 bases from V and 6 bases from J; junction bases left unmatched: 2. The chain's CDR3 is CASSRLAGGQTQYF. The CDR3 bases are TGTGCCAGCAGCCGACTAGCGGGGGGTCAGACCCAGTACTTC.

This clone came up many times. CDR3 sequence: CASSQDLLSDRANQPQHF. The CDR3 DNA reads as TGCGCCAGCAGCCAAGATCTCCTAAGCGACAGGGCAAATCAGCCCCAGCATTTT. The chain recombines TRBV4-1 with TRBJ1-5, with 7 bases fitting TRBD1. This CDR3 spans 18 amino acids. Germline CDR1 MGHRA, CDR2 YSYEKL. V gave up 0 bases and J gave up 4 bases; unmatched junction bases: 12.

The J gene is TRBJ2-2, the V gene TRBV5-4; D may be TRBD1 (6 bases). V shed 4 bases and J shed 8 bases, with 18 bases lying between them. CDR1 is SGHNT and CDR2 is YYREEE in the germline V gene (reference sequence). The CDR3 has 15 amino acids. This CDR3 is CASSPRGPHRGELFF. The CDR3 nucleotides are TGTGCCAGCAGCCCCAGGGGACCCCATCGTGGGGAGCTGTTTTTT.

This clone was detected ten times or more. V usage is TRBV7-9 and J usage is TRBJ1-3; D is unclear. This CDR3 comprises 17 residues. The V end was cut by 3 bases, the J end by 0 bases, with 15 bases between. Germline loops: CDR1 SEHNR, CDR2 FQNEAQ (reference sequence). In DNA form, the CDR3 reads TGTGCCAGCAGCTTGATTTCAGCGGGGAGCTCTGGAAACACCATATATTTT. Amino acids: CASSLISAGSSGNTIYF.

This chain links TRBV1 with TRBJ2-1; the table calls TRBD2, which could not be checked here. TRBV1 has pseudogene status. The CDR3 contains 14 residues. CDR3 bases: TGCACCATCCGCGGGGGGGCCTCCTACAATGAGCAGTTCTTC. It yields the protein CTIRGGASYNEQFF.

This chain uses TRBV19 with TRBJ1-1; TRBD1 matches 7 bases. The CDR3 runs 14 residues. J lost 4 bases, V lost 5 bases, and 7 bases had no gene match. Germline V lookup: CDR1 LNHDA, CDR2 SQIVND (reference sequence). The CDR3 region is CASSVGQESTEAFF. The DNA for the CDR3 is TGTGCCAGTAGTGTAGGACAGGAGAGCACTGAAGCTTTCTTT.

This rearrangement joins TRBV5-1 to TRBJ1-1, with TRBD1 identical over 11 bases. Losses at the gene ends were 4 bases for V and 5 bases for J; bases not matched to a gene: 4. CDR3 length equals 14 residues. Germline CDR1 SGHRS, CDR2 YFSETQ. The CDR3 DNA sequence: TGCGCCAGCAGCGACGGGACAGGGGGAACTGAAGCTTTCTTT. Its translation is CASSDGTGGTEAFF.

This rearrangement joins TRBV5-4 to TRBJ1-2, with D tentatively TRBD1 (6 bases). V was trimmed by 2 bases and J by 4 bases, leaving 15 bases between them. The germline CDR1 and CDR2 sequences are SGHNT and YYREEE (reference sequence). The CDR3 totals 15 residues. The DNA of the CDR3 is TGTGCCAGCAGCTTACCGGGACAACTTTTCTATGGCTACACCTTC. Residues: CASSLPGQLFYGYTF. The variable domain in full, completed from reference TRBV5-4 and TRBJ1-2, reads ETGVTQSPTHLIKTRGQQVTLRCSSQSGHNTVSWYQQALGQGPQFIFQYYREEENGRGNFPPRFSGLQFPNYSSELNVNALELDDSALYLCASSLPGQLFYGYTFGSGTRLTVV.

The chain couples TRBV21-1 to TRBJ2-7; TRBD2 is taken as the D call from the table, unchecked against the DNA. TRBV21-1 is a listed pseudogene. The CDR3 contains 16 residues. The CDR3, as DNA: TGTGCCAGCAGCAAAGAGGGGGGGGTAAGATCCTACGAGCAGTACTTC. This encodes CASSKEGGVRSYEQYF.

The rearrangement links TRBV11-2 to TRBJ2-1; TRBD2 aligns across 8 bases. CDR1 and CDR2 (germline): SGHAT, FQNNGV. The CDR3 contains 16 residues. Germline trimming cut 6 bases from V and 3 bases from J; bases unmatched to any gene: 10. The CDR3 loop reads CASRGWAGGHYNEQFF. The CDR3 DNA sequence: TGTGCCAGCAGAGGCTGGGCGGGGGGTCACTACAATGAGCAGTTCTTC.

The chain links TRBV12-3 or TRBV12-4 to TRBJ2-7; weak D call: TRBD1 (5 bases). The CDR3 is 13 residues long. Trimming removed 5 bases from V and 3 bases from J, with 11 bases in between. For the CDR3, the DNA is TGTGCCAGCAGTCTGACAGTCTACTACGAGCAGTACTTC. Residues: CASSLTVYYEQYF.

V gene TRBV5-1 combines with J gene TRBJ2-5, with 8 bases fitting TRBD1. Looked up from germline, CDR1 is SGHRS and CDR2 is YFSETQ. The CDR3 is made up of 15 amino acids. The junction had 7 bases not matched to a gene; V was cut back by 2 bases and J by 4 bases. CDR3 coding DNA: TGCGCCAGCAGCTTCGGACAGGGAGGAGGAGAGACCCAGTACTTC. Amino acids: CASSFGQGGGETQYF.

CDR3 sequence reads: CASSSGTGSYEQYF. CDR3 in DNA: TGTGCCAGCAGTTCCGGGACAGGGTCCTACGAGCAGTACTTC. The chain combines TRBV6-5 with TRBJ2-7, with 9 bases fitting TRBD1. Losses at the gene ends were 4 bases for V and 1 base for J; bases not matched to a gene: 2. The CDR3 totals 14 residues. Germline CDR1 MNHEY, CDR2 SVGAGI.

J is TRBJ2-1 and V is TRBV4-1, with D perhaps matching TRBD2 (6 bases). Looked up from germline, CDR1 is MGHRA and CDR2 is YSYEKL. CDR3 size: 14 residues. Trimming removed 0 bases at V and 9 bases at J, with 12 bases between. CDR3: CASSQDPGGIEQFF. The CDR3 DNA is TGCGCCAGCAGCCAAGATCCCGGGGGAATTGAGCAGTTCTTC.

The CDR3 DNA reads as TGTGCCAGCAGCACCTTGACAGGGGTCACTGAAGCTTTCTTT. It is translated as CASSTLTGVTEAFF. The chain is built from TRBV6-5 and TRBJ1-1; TRBD1 matches at 8 bases. The CDR3 is 14 amino acids. Losses at the gene ends were 6 bases for V and 4 bases for J; bases not matched to a gene: 7. The germline V gene has CDR1 MNHEY and CDR2 SVGAGI.